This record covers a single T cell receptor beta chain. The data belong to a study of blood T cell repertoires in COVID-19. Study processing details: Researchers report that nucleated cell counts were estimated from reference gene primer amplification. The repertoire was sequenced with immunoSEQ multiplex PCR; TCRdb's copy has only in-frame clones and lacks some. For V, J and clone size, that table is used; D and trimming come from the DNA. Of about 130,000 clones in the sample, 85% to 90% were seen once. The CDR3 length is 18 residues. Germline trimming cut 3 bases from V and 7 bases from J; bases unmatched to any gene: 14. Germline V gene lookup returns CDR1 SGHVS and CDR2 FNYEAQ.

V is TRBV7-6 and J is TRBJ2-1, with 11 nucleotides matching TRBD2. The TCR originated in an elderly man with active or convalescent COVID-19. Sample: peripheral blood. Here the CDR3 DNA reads TGTGCCAGCAGCTTTGGGCTAGCGGGGGGTAGTATCAGGAATGAGCAGTTCTTC. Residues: CASSFGLAGGSIRNEQFF.